This TCR beta chain derives from a study of spatial heterogeneity in lung cancer. The sample holds many counts of this clonotype. Each molecule of TCR cDNA was tagged with one unique molecular identifier. MiXCR, run by TCRdb on the 5' RACE reads, gives a single entry per CDR3 protein. Seen here are approximately 12,000 distinct CDR3 sequences, approximately 6% observed once, and the top ten hold around a tenth. Time point in this sample: sample taken at primary tumor resection. The authors sequenced whole RNA from tumor, nontumor lung or frozen PBMC without sorting. The donors comprised some 70 untreated early-stage non-small cell lung cancer patients. Deletions cut 5 bases from V and 13 bases from J, with 12 bases between. The CDR3 is made up of 11 amino acids. Germline CDR1 MNHEY, CDR2 SVGEGT.

This chain connects TRBV6-2 or TRBV6-3 to TRBJ2-1, with D hard to call. The material was normal lung tissue next to the tumor, obtained at surgery. This receptor was taken from a male donor with early-stage non-small cell lung cancer. CDR3 sequence: CASSPLMVQFF. Here the CDR3 DNA reads TGTGCCAGCAGTCCTCTCATGGTACAGTTCTTC.